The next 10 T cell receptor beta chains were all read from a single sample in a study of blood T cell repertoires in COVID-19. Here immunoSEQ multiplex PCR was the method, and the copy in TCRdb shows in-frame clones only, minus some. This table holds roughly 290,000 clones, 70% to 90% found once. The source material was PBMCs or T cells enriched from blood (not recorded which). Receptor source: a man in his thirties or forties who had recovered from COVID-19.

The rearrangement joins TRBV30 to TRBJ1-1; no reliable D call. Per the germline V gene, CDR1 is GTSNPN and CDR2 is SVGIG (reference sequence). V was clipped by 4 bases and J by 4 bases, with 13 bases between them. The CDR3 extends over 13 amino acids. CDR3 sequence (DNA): TGTGCCTGGACCGTTACGCGGGGCACTGAAGCTTTCTTT. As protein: CAWTVTRGTEAFF.

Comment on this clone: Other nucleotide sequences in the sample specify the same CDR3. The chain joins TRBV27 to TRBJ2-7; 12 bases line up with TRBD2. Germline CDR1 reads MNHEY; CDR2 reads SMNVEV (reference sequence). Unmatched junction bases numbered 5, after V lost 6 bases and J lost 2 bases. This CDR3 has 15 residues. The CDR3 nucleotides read TGTGCCAGCAGAGCCGCTAGCGGGGGGGCCTACGAGCAGTACTTC. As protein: CASRAASGGAYEQYF.

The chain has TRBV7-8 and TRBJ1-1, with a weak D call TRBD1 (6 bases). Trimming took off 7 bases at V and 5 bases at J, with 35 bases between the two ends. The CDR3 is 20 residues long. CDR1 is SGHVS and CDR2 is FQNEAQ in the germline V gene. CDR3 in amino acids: CASIEGTGGGGFRPGTEAFF. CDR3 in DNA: TGTGCCAGCATCGAAGGGACCGGGGGAGGGGGATTCAGACCGGGGACTGAAGCTTTCTTT.

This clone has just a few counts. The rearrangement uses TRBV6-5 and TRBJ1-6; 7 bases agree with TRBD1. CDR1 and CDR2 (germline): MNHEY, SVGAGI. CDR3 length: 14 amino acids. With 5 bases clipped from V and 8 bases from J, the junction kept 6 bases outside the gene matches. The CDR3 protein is CASSQGVVDSPLHF. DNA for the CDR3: TGTGCCAGCAGTCAGGGGGTCGTTGATTCACCCCTCCACTTT.

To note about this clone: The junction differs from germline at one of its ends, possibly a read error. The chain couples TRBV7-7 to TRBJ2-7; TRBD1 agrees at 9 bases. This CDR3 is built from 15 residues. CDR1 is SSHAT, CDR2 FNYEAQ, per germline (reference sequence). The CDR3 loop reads CASSPGQGPTYEQYF. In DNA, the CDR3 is TGTGCTAGCAGCCCAGGACAGGGGCCGACCTACGAGCAGTACTTC. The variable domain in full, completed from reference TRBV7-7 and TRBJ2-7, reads GAGVSQSPRYKVTKRGQDVTLRCDPISSHATLYWYQQALGQGPEFLTYFNYEAQPDKSGLPSDRFSAERPEGSISTLTIQRTEQRDSAMYRCASSPGQGPTYEQYFGPGTRLTVT.

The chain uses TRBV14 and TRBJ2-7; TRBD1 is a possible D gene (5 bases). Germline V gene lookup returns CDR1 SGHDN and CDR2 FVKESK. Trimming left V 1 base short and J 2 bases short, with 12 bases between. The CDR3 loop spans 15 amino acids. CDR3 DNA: TGTGCCAGCAGCCAAGGCCGACAGAATCCCTACGAGCAGTACTTC. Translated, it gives CASSQGRQNPYEQYF.

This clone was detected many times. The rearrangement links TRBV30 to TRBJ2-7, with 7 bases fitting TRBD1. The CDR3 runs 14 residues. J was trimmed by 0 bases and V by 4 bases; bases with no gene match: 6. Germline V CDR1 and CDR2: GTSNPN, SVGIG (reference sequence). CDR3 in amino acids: CAWKDDRVSYEQYF. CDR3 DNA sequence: TGTGCCTGGAAGGACGACAGGGTCTCCTACGAGCAGTACTTC. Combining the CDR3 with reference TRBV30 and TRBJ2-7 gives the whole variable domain SQTIHQWPATLVQPVGSPLSLECTVEGTSNPNLYWYRQAAGRGLQLLFYSVGIGQISSEVPQNLSASRPQDRQFILSSKKLLLSDSGFYLCAWKDDRVSYEQYFGPGTRLTVT.

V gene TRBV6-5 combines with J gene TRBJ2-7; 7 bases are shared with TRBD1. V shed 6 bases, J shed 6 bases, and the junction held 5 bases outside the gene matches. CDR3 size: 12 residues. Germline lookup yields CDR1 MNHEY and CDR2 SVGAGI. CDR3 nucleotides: TGTGCCAGCAGGAACAGGGGTGGCGAGCAGTACTTC. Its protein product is CASRNRGGEQYF.

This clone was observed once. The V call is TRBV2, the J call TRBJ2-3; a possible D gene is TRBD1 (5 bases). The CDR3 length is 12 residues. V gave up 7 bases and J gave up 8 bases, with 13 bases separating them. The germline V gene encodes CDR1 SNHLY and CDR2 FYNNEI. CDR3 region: CASIKAGFTQYF. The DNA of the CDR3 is TGTGCCAGCATCAAGGCAGGGTTTACGCAGTATTTT.

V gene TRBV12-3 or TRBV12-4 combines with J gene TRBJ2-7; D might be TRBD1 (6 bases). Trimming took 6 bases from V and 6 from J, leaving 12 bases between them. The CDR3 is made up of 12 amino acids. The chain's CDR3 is CASRGANSEQYF. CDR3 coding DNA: TGTGCCAGCAGGGGGGCCAACTCCGAGCAGTACTTC.